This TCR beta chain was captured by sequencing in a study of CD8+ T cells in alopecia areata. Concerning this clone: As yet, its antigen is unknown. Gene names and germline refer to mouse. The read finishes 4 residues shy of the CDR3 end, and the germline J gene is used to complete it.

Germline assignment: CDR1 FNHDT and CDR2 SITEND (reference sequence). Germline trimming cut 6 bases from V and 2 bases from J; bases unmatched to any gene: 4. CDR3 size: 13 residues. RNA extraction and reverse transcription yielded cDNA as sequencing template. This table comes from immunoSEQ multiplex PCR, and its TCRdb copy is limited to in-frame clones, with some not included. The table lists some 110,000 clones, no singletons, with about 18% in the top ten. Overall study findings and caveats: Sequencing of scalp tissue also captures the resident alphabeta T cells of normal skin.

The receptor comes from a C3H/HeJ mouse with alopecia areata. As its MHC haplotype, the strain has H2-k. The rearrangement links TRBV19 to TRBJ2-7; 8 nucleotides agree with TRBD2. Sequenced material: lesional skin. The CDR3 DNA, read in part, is TGTGCCAGCACCTGGGACTGGACCTAT. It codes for CASTWDWTY. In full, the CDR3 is CASTWDWTYEQYF.